The clone carrying this TCR beta chain was detected only once. Its antigen is as yet unknown. Other DNA sequences from this sample encode an identical CDR3 as well. A CD45RA+ naive subset and a CD45RA-negative memory subset were split from CD4+ cells. This specimen belongs to a study of shared clonotypes between healthy human individuals. Notes on the study in general: Among several donors, about 5% of naive CD4 clonotypes were found in common.

The method was immunoSEQ multiplex PCR; TCRdb's version includes in-frame clones alone and lacks a portion of them. The repertoire holds 2 million to 2.5 million clones, with roughly 90% as singletons. The CDR3 has 13 amino acids. Germline assignment: CDR1 KGHSH and CDR2 LQKENI. V lost 3 bases and J 2 bases, leaving 8 bases between the germline ends. The chain recombines TRBV18 with TRBJ2-7; either TRBD1 or TRBD2 may fit D (6 bases each). The material sequenced was naive CD4+ T cells from PBMCs. Subset described: CD45RA+ positively selected. This TCR came from a man aged 18 to 30 in good health. Some clones in this sample may be carry-over from other donors' samples. In nucleotides, the CDR3 is TGTGCCAGCTCACCGGGGGGCCCCTACGAGCAGTACTTC. It specifies CASSPGGPYEQYF.